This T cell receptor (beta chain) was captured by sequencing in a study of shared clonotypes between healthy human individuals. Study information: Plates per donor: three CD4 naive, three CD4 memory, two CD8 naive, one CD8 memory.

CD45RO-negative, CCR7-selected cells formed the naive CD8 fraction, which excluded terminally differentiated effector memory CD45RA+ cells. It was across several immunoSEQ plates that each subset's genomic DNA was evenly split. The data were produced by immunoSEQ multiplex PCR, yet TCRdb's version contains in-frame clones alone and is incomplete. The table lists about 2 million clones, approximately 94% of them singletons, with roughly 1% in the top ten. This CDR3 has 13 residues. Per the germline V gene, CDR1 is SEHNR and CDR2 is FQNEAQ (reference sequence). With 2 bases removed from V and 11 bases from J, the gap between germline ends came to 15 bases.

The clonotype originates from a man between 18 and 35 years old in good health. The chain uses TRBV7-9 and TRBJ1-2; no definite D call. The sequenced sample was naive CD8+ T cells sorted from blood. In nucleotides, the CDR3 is TGTGCCAGCAGCTTATTAGTGGTCGGCCCGTACACCTTC. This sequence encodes CASSLLVVGPYTF.